The 25 T cell receptor beta chains reported below all come from one sample, sequenced in a study of blood T cell repertoires in COVID-19. The assay was immunoSEQ multiplex PCR, and TCRdb's table has in-frame clones only and misses some. The sample includes around 280,000 clones, approximately 83% seen only once; the top ten take 2.1%. Sequencing was done on a sample of peripheral blood. These receptors were obtained from a woman between 25 and 40 years old who had recovered from COVID-19.

In this sample, this clone turned up a few times. The chain carries TRBV5-4 and TRBJ1-1, with TRBD1 identical over 9 bases. The CDR3 runs to 14 residues. The germline gives CDR1 SGHNT, CDR2 YYREEE (reference sequence). The junction had 5 bases not matched to a gene; V was cut back by 4 bases and J by 4 bases. The CDR3 DNA reads TGTGCCAGCAGCACATACAGGGGGCCCACTGAAGCTTTCTTT. This sequence encodes CASSTYRGPTEAFF.

The rearrangement uses TRBV5-5 and TRBJ1-1; no firm D call. Trimming took 5 bases from V and 1 from J, leaving 12 bases between them. The CDR3 is 14 residues long. Germline loops: CDR1 SGHKS, CDR2 YYEKEE (reference sequence). CDR3 sequence: CASRYAYRNTEAFF. The DNA of the CDR3 is TGTGCCAGCAGGTATGCATACAGGAACACTGAAGCTTTCTTT.

This chain uses TRBV5-1 with TRBJ2-3; 7 bases are a match to TRBD1. There are 16 residues in the CDR3. The V gene end was trimmed by 1 base and the J gene end by 1 base; junction bases not matched to a gene: 6. Germline values: CDR1 SGHRS, CDR2 YFSETQ. The CDR3 DNA follows: TGCGCCAGCAGCTTGATGAGAGGGGGCGGCACAGATACGCAGTATTTT. Amino acids: CASSLMRGGGTDTQYF.

The chain combines TRBV18 with TRBJ2-3; D ambiguous. Trimming cost V 1 base and J 2 bases, with 10 bases left between them. The CDR3 consists of 15 residues. The germline CDR1 and CDR2 sequences are KGHSH and LQKENI. Here the CDR3 DNA reads TGTGCCAGCTCACCACTTGCAAGCCTCACAGATACGCAGTATTTT. Translation gives CASSPLASLTDTQYF.

This rearrangement joins TRBV18 to TRBJ1-2, with a tentative D call TRBD1 (6 bases). Per germline, CDR1 KGHSH and CDR2 LQKENI. The V end was cut by 0 bases, the J end by 8 bases, with 7 bases between. The CDR3 runs 12 residues. The CDR3 sequence is CASSPPQGGYTF. The CDR3 region has the DNA TGTGCCAGCTCACCACCGCAGGGGGGCTACACCTTC.

This clone has more than one count but fewer than ten. The chain employs TRBV5-1 and TRBJ2-1, with D perhaps TRBD2 (6 bases). Per the germline V gene, CDR1 is SGHRS and CDR2 is YFSETQ. Trimming stripped 4 bases from V and 6 bases from J, with 20 bases between. The CDR3 runs to 16 residues. CDR3 nucleotides: TGCGCCAGCAGCAAAGGAGCGGGCGACGGGTCCAATGAGCAGTTCTTC. Its translation is CASSKGAGDGSNEQFF.

The rearrangement links TRBV5-8 to TRBJ2-7, with 7 bases fitting TRBD1. The CDR3 is 14 residues long. The V and J ends lost 4 bases and 6 bases, in that order; junction bases with no gene match: 10. Germline CDR1 SGHTS, CDR2 YDEGEE. The CDR3 protein is CASSLTPGGSEQYF. For the CDR3, the DNA is TGTGCCAGCAGCCTAACGCCAGGGGGATCCGAGCAGTACTTC.

This clone showed up just a few times. The chain is built from TRBV27 and TRBJ1-1; D not certain. CDR3 size: 12 residues. Germline values: CDR1 MNHEY, CDR2 SMNVEV (reference sequence). Trimming left V 8 bases short and J 6 bases short, with 13 bases between. The CDR3, as DNA: TGTGCCAGCGCGACTCTGTGGGCTGAAGCTTTCTTT. It translates to CASATLWAEAFF.

The V gene is TRBV28, the J gene TRBJ2-5; tentative D call: TRBD1 (5 bases). Trimming removed 6 bases at V and 0 bases at J, with 8 bases between. The V gene's germline CDR1 is MDHEN and CDR2 SYDVKM. The CDR3 is made up of 13 amino acids. The CDR3 DNA reads as TGTGCCAGCAGCAACAGGAACCAAGAGACCCAGTACTTC. Protein sequence: CASSNRNQETQYF.

The chain has TRBV12-3 or TRBV12-4 and TRBJ2-4; tentative D call: TRBD1 (5 bases). V lost 3 bases to trimming and J lost 9 bases, with 12 bases between them. The CDR3 consists of 13 residues. The CDR3 here is CASSFAGNTIQYF. The CDR3, as DNA: TGTGCCAGCAGTTTCGCAGGGAATACCATTCAGTACTTC.

For the CDR3, the DNA is TGTGCCAGCAGCCCGGACATGTCCAGGGATGGCTACACCTTC. Translation: CASSPDMSRDGYTF. The chain has TRBV5-6 and TRBJ1-2; D possibly corresponds to TRBD1 (5 bases). The CDR3 length is 14 residues. The V end lost 4 bases, the J end lost 6 bases, and 16 bases lay between the germline ends. Germline CDR1 reads SGHDT; CDR2 reads YYEEEE.

The chain couples TRBV9 to TRBJ1-6; D gene ambiguous. This CDR3 comprises 15 residues. Germline lookup yields CDR1 SGDLS and CDR2 YYNGEE. V lost 0 bases to trimming and J lost 7 bases, with 11 bases between them. As DNA, the CDR3 is TGTGCCAGCAGCGTAGATGCACGGGGAAATTCACCCCTCCACTTT. This gives the protein CASSVDARGNSPLHF.

V and J are TRBV14 and TRBJ1-2, with a possible D match to TRBD1 (6 bases). This CDR3 region has 13 residues. V was cut by 4 bases and J by 2 bases, with 8 bases left in between. Looked up from germline, CDR1 is SGHDN and CDR2 is FVKESK. CDR3 nucleotides: TGTGCCAGCAGCCGGACAGAGAACTATGGCTACACCTTC. Translated, it gives CASSRTENYGYTF.

The rearrangement uses TRBV6-5 and TRBJ1-1; TRBD1 might be the D (6 bases). V was pared by 4 bases and J by 4 bases, with 10 bases between. The length of the CDR3 is 13 residues. CDR1 MNHEY and CDR2 SVGAGI come from the germline V gene. This CDR3 reads CASSFLGGTEAFF. Written as DNA, the CDR3 is TGTGCCAGCAGTTTTCTAGGGGGCACTGAAGCTTTCTTT.

The genes are TRBV6-5 and TRBJ2-2, with 8 positions matching TRBD1. Trimming removed 7 bases from V and 4 bases from J; junction bases left unmatched: 5. The CDR3 has 14 amino acids. Germline V lookup: CDR1 MNHEY, CDR2 SVGAGI. CDR3 loop: CASISGGTTGELFF. The CDR3 DNA sequence: TGTGCCAGCATTTCAGGGGGCACCACCGGGGAGCTGTTTTTT.

The chain links TRBV4-3 to TRBJ2-1; 7 nucleotides match TRBD1. The CDR3 sequence is 22 residues long. Trimming cost V 0 bases and J 10 bases; bases outside gene matches: 30. CDR1 and CDR2 (germline): LGHNA, YSLEER. Here the CDR3 reads CASSQDRGLTGSYSAPRNEQFF. The DNA of the CDR3 is TGCGCCAGCAGCCAAGATAGGGGGCTCACCGGATCATACTCTGCACCTCGGAACGAGCAGTTCTTC.

The rearrangement uses TRBV2 and TRBJ2-5; perhaps TRBD1 as D (5 bases). Germline-derived CDR1 and CDR2 are SNHLY and FYNNEI. The CDR3 spans 15 residues. V was clipped by 1 base and J by 3 bases, with 12 bases between them. The CDR3 region is CASSEDIRVEETQYF. DNA for the CDR3: TGTGCCAGCAGTGAAGATATCAGGGTAGAAGAGACCCAGTACTTC.

V and J are TRBV19 and TRBJ1-1; D gene unclear. This CDR3 is built from 13 residues. CDR1 is LNHDA, CDR2 SQIVND, per germline (reference sequence). Trimming cost V 6 bases and J 1 base, with 9 bases left between them. For the CDR3, the DNA is TGTGCCAGTAGGCTGGCCAAGAACACTGAAGCTTTCTTT. Its translation is CASRLAKNTEAFF.

The rearrangement links TRBV6-5 to TRBJ2-7, with 7 bases aligning to TRBD2. Germline V gene data show CDR1 as MNHEY and CDR2 as SVGAGI. The CDR3 spans 14 residues. With 2 bases clipped from V and 4 bases from J, the junction kept 5 bases outside the gene matches. DNA for the CDR3: TGTGCCAGCAGTTACGCGGGAGAGCATTACGAGCAGTACTTC. This gives the protein CASSYAGEHYEQYF.

The gene calls are TRBV3-1 (or the pseudogene TRBV3-2) and TRBJ1-1; TRBD1 matches 9 bases. V dropped 4 bases and J dropped 5; count of bases not matched to a gene: 8. CDR1 and CDR2 (germline): LGHDT, YNNKEL (reference sequence). This CDR3 is built from 15 residues. Here the CDR3 DNA reads TGTGCCAGCAGCCTCCTAGCGGACAGGGGAACTGAAGCTTTCTTT. This gives the protein CASSLLADRGTEAFF.

The chain is built from TRBV7-2 and TRBJ2-1; 8 positions match TRBD2. J was trimmed by 4 bases and V by 5 bases; bases with no gene match: 7. The CDR3 runs to 15 residues. The germline V gene encodes CDR1 SGHTA and CDR2 FQGNSA. CDR3 bases: TGTGCCAGCAGCGTCCCTAGCGGGTCATACAATGAGCAGTTCTTC. Amino acid sequence: CASSVPSGSYNEQFF.

J is TRBJ2-5 and V is TRBV11-3, with a tentative D call TRBD1 (6 bases). The germline gives CDR1 SGHNT, CDR2 YENEEA. V was pared by 1 base and J by 3 bases, with 15 bases between. The CDR3 runs 16 residues. This CDR3 is CASSLGTEARKETQYF. In DNA, the CDR3 is TGTGCCAGCAGCTTAGGGACAGAGGCTCGAAAAGAGACCCAGTACTTC.

This clone has just a few counts. The chain has TRBV19 and TRBJ1-5; D gene unclear. Trimming cost V 4 bases and J 0 bases, with 13 bases left between them. CDR1 LNHDA and CDR2 SQIVND come from the germline V gene (reference sequence). The CDR3 covers 16 residues. The CDR3 protein is CASSTKDIFSNQPQHF. The CDR3 DNA reads TGTGCCAGTAGTACAAAAGACATATTTAGCAATCAGCCCCAGCATTTT.

This sequence joins TRBV2 and TRBJ1-2; perhaps TRBD1 as D (5 bases). The CDR3 runs to 14 residues. CDR1 is SNHLY and CDR2 is FYNNEI in the germline V gene. Trimming took 5 bases from V and 5 from J, leaving 15 bases between them. This CDR3 is CASSFTGAGYGYTF. In nucleotides, the CDR3 is TGTGCCAGCAGTTTTACAGGTGCCGGGTATGGCTACACCTTC.

The V and J genes are TRBV19 and TRBJ1-5; 9 bases map to TRBD1. The CDR3 is 12 residues long. With 10 bases clipped from V and 9 bases from J, the junction kept 7 bases outside the gene matches. Per the germline V gene, CDR1 is LNHDA and CDR2 is SQIVND (reference sequence). The CDR3 protein is CATGQGHGPQHF. The CDR3 DNA follows: TGTGCCACGGGACAGGGCCACGGGCCCCAGCATTTT.